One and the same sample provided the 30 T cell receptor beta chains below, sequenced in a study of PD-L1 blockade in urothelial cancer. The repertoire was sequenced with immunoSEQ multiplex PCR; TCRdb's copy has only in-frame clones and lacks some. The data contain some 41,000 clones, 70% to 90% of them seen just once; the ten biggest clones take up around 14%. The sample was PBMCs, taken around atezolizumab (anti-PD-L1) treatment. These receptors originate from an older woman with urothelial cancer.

CDR3 region: CASSPWDRGYEQYF. The DNA for the CDR3 is TGTGCCAGCAGCCCCTGGGACAGGGGCTACGAGCAGTACTTC. The J gene is TRBJ2-7, the V gene TRBV9, with 10 bases aligning to TRBD1. CDR1 and CDR2 from the germline V gene are SGDLS and YYNGEE. The V gene end was trimmed by 4 bases and the J gene end by 3 bases; junction bases not matched to a gene: 4. The CDR3 extends over 14 amino acids.

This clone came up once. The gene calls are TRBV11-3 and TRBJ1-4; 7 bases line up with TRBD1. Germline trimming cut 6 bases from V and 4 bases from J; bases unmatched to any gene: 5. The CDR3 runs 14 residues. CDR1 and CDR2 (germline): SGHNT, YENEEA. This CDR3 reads CASSHRQGNEKLFF. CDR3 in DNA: TGTGCCAGCAGTCACCGACAGGGTAATGAAAAACTGTTTTTT.

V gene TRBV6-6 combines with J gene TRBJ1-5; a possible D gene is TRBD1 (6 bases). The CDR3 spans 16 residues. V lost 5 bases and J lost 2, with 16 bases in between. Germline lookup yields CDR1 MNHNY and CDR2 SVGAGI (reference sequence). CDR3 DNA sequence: TGTGCCAGCAGTCCACAGGGTTTTGATGGCAATCAGCCCCAGCATTTT. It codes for CASSPQGFDGNQPQHF.

The CDR3 DNA is TGCGCCAGCGCTCAGGGCCTTCCCCGGACCGGGGAGCTGTTTTTT. This codes for CASAQGLPRTGELFF. This chain links TRBV5-1 with TRBJ2-2, with D possibly TRBD1 on 5 matching bases. Per the germline V gene, CDR1 is SGHRS and CDR2 is YFSETQ. The CDR3 has 15 amino acids. V lost 7 bases, J lost 5 bases, and 18 bases lay in between.

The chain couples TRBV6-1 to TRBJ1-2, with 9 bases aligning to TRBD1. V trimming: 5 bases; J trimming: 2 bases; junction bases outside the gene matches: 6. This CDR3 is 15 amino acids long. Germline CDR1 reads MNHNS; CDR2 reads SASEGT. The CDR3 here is CASSPGTGFNYGYTF. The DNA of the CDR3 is TGTGCCAGCAGTCCCGGGACAGGGTTCAACTATGGCTACACCTTC.

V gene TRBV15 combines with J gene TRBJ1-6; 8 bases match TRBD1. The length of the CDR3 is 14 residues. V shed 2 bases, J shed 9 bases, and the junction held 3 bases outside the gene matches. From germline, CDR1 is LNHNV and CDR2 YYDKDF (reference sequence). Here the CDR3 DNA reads TGTGCCACCAGCAGAACAGGGGGAGTTTCACCCCTCCACTTT. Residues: CATSRTGGVSPLHF.

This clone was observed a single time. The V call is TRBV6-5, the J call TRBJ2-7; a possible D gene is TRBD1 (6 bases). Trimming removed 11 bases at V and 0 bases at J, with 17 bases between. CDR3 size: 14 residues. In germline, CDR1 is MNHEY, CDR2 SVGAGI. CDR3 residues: CAASRGFGSYEQYF. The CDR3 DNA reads TGTGCCGCCTCCAGGGGTTTCGGCTCCTACGAGCAGTACTTC.

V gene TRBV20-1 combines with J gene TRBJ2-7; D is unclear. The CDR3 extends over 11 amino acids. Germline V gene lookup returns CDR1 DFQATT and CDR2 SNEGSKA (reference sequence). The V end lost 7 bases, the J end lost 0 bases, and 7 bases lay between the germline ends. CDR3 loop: CSVLSSYEQYF. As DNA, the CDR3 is TGCAGTGTTCTGAGCTCCTACGAGCAGTACTTC.

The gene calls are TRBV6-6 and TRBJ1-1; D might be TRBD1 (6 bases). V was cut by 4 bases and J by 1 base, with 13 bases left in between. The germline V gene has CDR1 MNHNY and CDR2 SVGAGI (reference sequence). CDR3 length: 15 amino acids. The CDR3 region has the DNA TGTGCCAGCAGTTCCCGGGACACGAAGAACACTGAAGCTTTCTTT. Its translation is CASSSRDTKNTEAFF.

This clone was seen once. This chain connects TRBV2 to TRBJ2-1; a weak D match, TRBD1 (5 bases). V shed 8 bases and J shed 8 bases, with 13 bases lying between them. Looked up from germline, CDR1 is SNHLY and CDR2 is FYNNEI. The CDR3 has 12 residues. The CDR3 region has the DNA TGTGCCAGCGGGCAGGGTTTTCATGAGCAGTTCTTC. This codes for CASGQGFHEQFF.

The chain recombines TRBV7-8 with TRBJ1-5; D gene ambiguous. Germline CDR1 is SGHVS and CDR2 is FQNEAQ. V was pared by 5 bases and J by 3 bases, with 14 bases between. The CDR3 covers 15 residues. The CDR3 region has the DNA TGTGCCAGCAGCCCCTGGTCGAGGGTCAATCAGCCCCAGCATTTT. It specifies CASSPWSRVNQPQHF.

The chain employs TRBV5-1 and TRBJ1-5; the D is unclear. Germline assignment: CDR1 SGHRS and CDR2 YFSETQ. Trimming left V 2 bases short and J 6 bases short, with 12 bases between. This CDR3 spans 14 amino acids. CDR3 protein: CASSFGEGGQPQHF. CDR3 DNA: TGCGCCAGCAGCTTTGGTGAGGGTGGTCAGCCCCAGCATTTT.

CDR3 DNA: TGTGCAAGTCGCTTAAGCCCGGGACACATATACGAGCAGTACTTC. This sequence encodes CASRLSPGHIYEQYF. The chain recombines TRBV12-2 with TRBJ2-7; the table's D call, TRBD1, has no DNA check behind it. TRBV12-2 is shown as a pseudogene. The CDR3 runs to 15 residues.

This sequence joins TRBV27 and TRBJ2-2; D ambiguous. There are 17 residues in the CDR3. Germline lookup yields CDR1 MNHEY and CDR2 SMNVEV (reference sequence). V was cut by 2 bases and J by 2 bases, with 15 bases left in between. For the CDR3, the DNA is TGTGCCAGCAGTTTACTTACTCTGGCGGCCAACACCGGGGAGCTGTTTTTT. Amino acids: CASSLLTLAANTGELFF.

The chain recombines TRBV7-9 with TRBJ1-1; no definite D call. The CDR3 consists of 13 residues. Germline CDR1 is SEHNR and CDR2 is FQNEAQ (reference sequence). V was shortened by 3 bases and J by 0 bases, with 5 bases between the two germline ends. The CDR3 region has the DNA TGTGCCAGCAGCTTTATATTGAACACTGAAGCTTTCTTT. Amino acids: CASSFILNTEAFF.

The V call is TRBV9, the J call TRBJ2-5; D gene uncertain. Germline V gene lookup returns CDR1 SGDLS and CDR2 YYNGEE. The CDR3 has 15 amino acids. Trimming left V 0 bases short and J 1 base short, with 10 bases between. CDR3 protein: CASSVATSIQETQYF. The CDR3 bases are TGTGCCAGCAGCGTAGCTACGAGTATCCAAGAGACCCAGTACTTC.

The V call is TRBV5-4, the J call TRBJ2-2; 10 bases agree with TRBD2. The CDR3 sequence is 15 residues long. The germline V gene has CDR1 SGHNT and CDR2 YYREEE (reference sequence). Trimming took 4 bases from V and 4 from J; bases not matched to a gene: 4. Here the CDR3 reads CASSPGLAVTGELFF. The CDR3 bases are TGTGCCAGCAGCCCAGGACTAGCGGTCACCGGGGAGCTGTTTTTT.

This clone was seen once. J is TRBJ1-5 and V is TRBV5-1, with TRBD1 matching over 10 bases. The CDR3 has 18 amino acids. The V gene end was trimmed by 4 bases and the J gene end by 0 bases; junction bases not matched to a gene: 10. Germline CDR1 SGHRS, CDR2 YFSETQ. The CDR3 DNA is TGCGCCAGCAGCGGGGACAGGGGACGGGGGAATAGCAATCAGCCCCAGCATTTT. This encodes CASSGDRGRGNSNQPQHF.

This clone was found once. CDR3 sequence (DNA): TGTGCCAGCAGTGAAACCAGGGGTCGGTCACCCCTCCACTTT. Amino acids: CASSETRGRSPLHF. The V and J genes are TRBV2 and TRBJ1-6, with D perhaps TRBD1 (6 bases). Looked up from germline, CDR1 is SNHLY and CDR2 is FYNNEI. V was clipped by 2 bases and J by 10 bases, with 12 bases between them. The CDR3 loop spans 14 amino acids.

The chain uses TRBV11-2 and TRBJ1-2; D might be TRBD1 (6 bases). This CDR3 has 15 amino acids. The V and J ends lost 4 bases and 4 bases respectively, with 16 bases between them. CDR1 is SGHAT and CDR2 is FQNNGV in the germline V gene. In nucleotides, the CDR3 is TGTGCCAGCAGCTCCCTCCTTACAGGGCCCTATGGCTACACCTTC. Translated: CASSSLLTGPYGYTF.

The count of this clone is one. The CDR3 region has the DNA TGTGCCAGCAGCGGAGGACAGGGGGCTTGGAATCACTACAATGAGCAGTTCTTC. Residues: CASSGGQGAWNHYNEQFF. This chain links TRBV13 with TRBJ2-1; 11 bases align to TRBD1. Germline CDR1 reads PRHDT; CDR2 reads FYEKMQ (reference sequence). The V segment lost 5 bases and the J segment 3 bases; nucleotides outside the gene matches: 12. The CDR3 is made up of 18 amino acids.

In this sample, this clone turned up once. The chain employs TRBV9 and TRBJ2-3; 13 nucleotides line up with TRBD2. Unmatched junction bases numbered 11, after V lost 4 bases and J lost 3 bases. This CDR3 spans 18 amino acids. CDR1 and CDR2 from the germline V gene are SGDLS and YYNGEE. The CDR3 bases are TGTGCCAGCAGCTCCCGAATCGGACTAGCGGGAGAGACAGATACGCAGTATTTT. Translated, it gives CASSSRIGLAGETDTQYF.

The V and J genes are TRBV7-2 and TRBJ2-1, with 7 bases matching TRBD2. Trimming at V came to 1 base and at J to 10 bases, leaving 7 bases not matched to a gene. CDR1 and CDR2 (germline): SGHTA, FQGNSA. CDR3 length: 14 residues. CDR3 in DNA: TGTGCCAGCAGCTTAGGAGGGTCCGGGAGGGAGCAGTTCTTC. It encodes CASSLGGSGREQFF.

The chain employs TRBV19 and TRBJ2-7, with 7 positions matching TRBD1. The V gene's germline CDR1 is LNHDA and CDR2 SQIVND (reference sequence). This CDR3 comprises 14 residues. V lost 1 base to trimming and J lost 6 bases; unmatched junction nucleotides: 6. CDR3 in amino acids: CASSIGLDRAEQYF. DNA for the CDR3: TGTGCCAGTAGTATAGGGCTCGACAGGGCCGAGCAGTACTTC.

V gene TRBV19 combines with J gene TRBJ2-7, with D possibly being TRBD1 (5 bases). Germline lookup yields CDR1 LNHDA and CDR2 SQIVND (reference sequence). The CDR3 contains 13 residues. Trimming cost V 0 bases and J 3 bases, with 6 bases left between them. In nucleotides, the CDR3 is TGTGCCAGTAGTATAGATGACAGCTACGAGCAGTACTTC. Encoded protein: CASSIDDSYEQYF. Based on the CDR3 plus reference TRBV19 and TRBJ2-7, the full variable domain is DGGITQSPKYLFRKEGQNVTLSCEQNLNHDAMYWYRQDPGQGLRLIYYSQIVNDFQKGDIAEGYSVSREKKESFPLTVTSAQKNPTAFYLCASSIDDSYEQYFGPGTRLTVT.

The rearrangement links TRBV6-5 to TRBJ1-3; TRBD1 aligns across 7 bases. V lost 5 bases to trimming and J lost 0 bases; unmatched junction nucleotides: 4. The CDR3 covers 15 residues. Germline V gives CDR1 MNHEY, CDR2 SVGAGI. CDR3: CASSRQGVSGNTIYF. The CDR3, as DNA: TGTGCCAGCAGTCGACAGGGTGTCTCTGGAAACACCATATATTTT.

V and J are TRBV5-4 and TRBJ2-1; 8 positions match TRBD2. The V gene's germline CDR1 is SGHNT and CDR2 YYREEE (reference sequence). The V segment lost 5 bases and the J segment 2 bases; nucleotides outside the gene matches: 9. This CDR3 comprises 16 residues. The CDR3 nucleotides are TGTGCCAGCAGTCCCTCCGGGACTAGGGCCTACAATGAGCAGTTCTTC. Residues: CASSPSGTRAYNEQFF.

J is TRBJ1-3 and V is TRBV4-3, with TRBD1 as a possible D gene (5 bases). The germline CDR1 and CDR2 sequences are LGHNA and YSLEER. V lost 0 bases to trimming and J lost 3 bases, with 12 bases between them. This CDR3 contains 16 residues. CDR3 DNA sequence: TGCGCCAGCAGCCAAGATGTAGGACACCTTGGAAACACCATATATTTT. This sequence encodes CASSQDVGHLGNTIYF.

CDR3 residues: CASSFEGVSYNEQFF. The CDR3 DNA reads TGTGCCAGCAGTTTTGAGGGAGTCTCCTACAATGAGCAGTTCTTC. The genes are TRBV27 and TRBJ2-1, with a possible D match to TRBD2 (5 bases). The germline V and J ends were trimmed by 3 bases and 0 bases, with 9 bases remaining between them. The germline V gene has CDR1 MNHEY and CDR2 SMNVEV (reference sequence). The CDR3 contains 15 residues.

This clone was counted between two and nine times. Written as DNA, the CDR3 is TGTGCCAGTAGTATTGGTGGGACTGACGAGCAGTACTTC. It translates to CASSIGGTDEQYF. This chain joins TRBV19 and TRBJ2-7, with D perhaps matching TRBD2 (6 bases). Germline CDR1 LNHDA, CDR2 SQIVND (reference sequence). There are 13 residues in the CDR3. Trimming stripped 3 bases from V and 5 bases from J, with 11 bases between.